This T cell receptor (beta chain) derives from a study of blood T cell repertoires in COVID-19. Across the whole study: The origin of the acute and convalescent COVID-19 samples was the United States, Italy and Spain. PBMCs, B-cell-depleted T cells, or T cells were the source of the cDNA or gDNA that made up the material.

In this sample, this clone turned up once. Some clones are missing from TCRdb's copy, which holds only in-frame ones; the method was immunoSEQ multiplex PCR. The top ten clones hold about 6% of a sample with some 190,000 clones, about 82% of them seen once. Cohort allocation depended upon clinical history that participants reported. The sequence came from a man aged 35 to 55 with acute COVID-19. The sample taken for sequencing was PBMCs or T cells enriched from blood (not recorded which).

CDR3 bases: TGTGCCAGCAGTTACTCAGAGGGACAGGCGTTCGATGAGCAGTTCTTC. Translated, it gives CASSYSEGQAFDEQFF. The chain joins TRBV6-2 or TRBV6-3 to TRBJ2-1, with 8 bases fitting TRBD1. This CDR3 region has 16 residues. The J segment lost 8 bases and the V segment lost 0 bases, leaving 9 bases of the junction unmatched. Germline CDR1 and CDR2: MNHEY and SVGEGT.